Listed here are 32 T cell receptor beta chains from one sample, sequenced in a study of T-cell reconstitution after alpha-beta-depleted transplantation in children. This sample's TCRbeta library carried unique molecular identifier barcodes. TCRdb re-derived calls from the PCR reads in MiXCR, one entry per CDR3 protein. The table shows about 72,000 distinct CDR3 sequences, with approximately 7.3% occurring only once. Sample: PBMCs from the stem cell graft donor, taken from the stem cell graft. The receptors shown here come from a human donor who donated a stem cell graft to a child with acute lymphoblastic leukemia.

The rearrangement links TRBV20-1 to TRBJ2-1, with 8 nucleotides matching TRBD2. Germline-derived CDR1 and CDR2 are DFQATT and SNEGSKA (reference sequence). There are 17 residues in the CDR3. The CDR3 coding sequence is TGCTGCGCTCACAGCGGGGGCCCCCCCAGCTCCTACAATGAGCAGTTCTTC. It translates to CCAHSGGPPSSYNEQFF.

CDR3 in DNA: TGTGCCAGCAGTTACGTGGCGGTTGATCAGCCCCAGCATTTT. Translating it yields CASSYVAVDQPQHF. The gene calls are TRBV6-2 or TRBV6-3 and TRBJ1-5, with unresolved D. From germline, CDR1 is MNHEY and CDR2 SVGEGT. CDR3 length equals 14 residues. The ends were cut back, 2 bases at V and 5 bases at J, with 10 bases in the middle.

This clonotype was seen at least ten times. V is TRBV14 and J is TRBJ2-4, with 8 bases that match TRBD2. CDR1 SGHDN and CDR2 FVKESK come from the germline V gene. This CDR3 has 15 residues. V lost 1 base, J lost 7 bases, and 6 bases stayed unmatched. The CDR3 spells CASSQVQAGANIQYF. The CDR3, as DNA: TGTGCCAGCAGCCAAGTACAAGCGGGAGCGAACATTCAGTACTTC.

There are many counts of this clonotype. The rearrangement joins TRBV5-1 to TRBJ2-7, with D maybe TRBD1 (5 bases). Germline V gene lookup returns CDR1 SGHRS and CDR2 YFSETQ. CDR3 length: 16 amino acids. With 0 bases removed from V and 2 bases from J, the gap between germline ends came to 15 bases. CDR3 loop: CASSLGWGFVPYEQYF. The CDR3 coding sequence is TGCGCCAGCAGCTTGGGGTGGGGCTTTGTTCCCTACGAGCAGTACTTC.

This clonotype was seen repeatedly, ten times or more. The chain recombines TRBV27 with TRBJ1-1; D unclear. Looked up from germline, CDR1 is MNHEY and CDR2 is SMNVEV (reference sequence). This CDR3 comprises 13 residues. V lost 2 bases and J 2 bases, leaving 6 bases between the germline ends. The chain's CDR3 is CASSLQDNTEAFF. CDR3 DNA: TGTGCCAGCAGTTTACAGGATAACACTGAAGCTTTCTTT.

This clonotype was detected ten times or more. This chain connects TRBV5-5 to TRBJ2-7; no firm D call. The V gene's germline CDR1 is SGHKS and CDR2 YYEKEE (reference sequence). The V and J ends lost 4 bases and 3 bases respectively, with 5 bases between them. This CDR3 is 11 amino acids long. CDR3 sequence reads: CASSPVYEQYF. The DNA for the CDR3 is TGTGCCAGCAGCCCTGTCTACGAGCAGTACTTC.

This clonotype was recorded at least ten times. The V gene is TRBV20-1, the J gene TRBJ2-7; D remains ambiguous. Germline CDR1 reads DFQATT; CDR2 reads SNEGSKA (reference sequence). Trimming shortened V by 6 bases and J by 7 bases, and 19 bases separated the two germline ends. This CDR3 spans 13 amino acids. The CDR3 spells CSAPGPTLSEQYF. CDR3 DNA sequence: TGCAGTGCCCCCGGACCGACGCTATCGGAGCAGTACTTC.

This clonotype was counted at least ten times. This rearrangement joins TRBV7-9 to TRBJ1-1; D remains ambiguous. Germline V lookup: CDR1 SEHNR, CDR2 FQNEAQ (reference sequence). The CDR3 sequence is 14 residues long. V was shortened by 5 bases and J by 7 bases, with 17 bases between the two germline ends. The CDR3 coding sequence is TGTGCCAGCAGCCCCCGTGGGCCGACGGGTGAAGCTTTCTTT. Translating gives CASSPRGPTGEAFF.

This clonotype came up many times. The genes are TRBV5-1 and TRBJ2-7; 7 nucleotides line up with TRBD2. CDR3 size: 12 residues. The germline gives CDR1 SGHRS, CDR2 YFSETQ. Trimming cost V 4 bases and J 7 bases; bases outside gene matches: 5. Here the CDR3 reads CASSGGGGEQYF. CDR3 nucleotides: TGCGCCAGCAGCGGCGGGGGAGGGGAGCAGTACTTC.

This clonotype was seen at least ten times. The chain recombines TRBV7-9 with TRBJ2-2; 8 bases agree with TRBD1. The CDR3 runs to 17 residues. Looked up from germline, CDR1 is SEHNR and CDR2 is FQNEAQ (reference sequence). V gave up 4 bases and J gave up 4 bases; unmatched junction bases: 11. The CDR3 sequence is CASSCRTGHPGTGELFF. The CDR3 DNA reads as TGTGCCAGCAGCTGCCGGACAGGGCATCCCGGCACCGGGGAGCTGTTTTTT.

This chain links TRBV12-3 or TRBV12-4 with TRBJ1-4; D remains unclear. Trimming took off 10 bases at V and 0 bases at J, with 15 bases between the two ends. The CDR3 has 15 residues. The CDR3 is CATAPGPATNEKLFF. In DNA form, the CDR3 reads TGTGCCACCGCCCCCGGGCCCGCAACTAATGAAAAACTGTTTTTT.

This clonotype was seen many times. The rearrangement uses TRBV20-1 and TRBJ2-7; D may be TRBD1 (6 bases). This CDR3 has 14 residues. Trimming took off 3 bases at V and 1 base at J, with 13 bases between the two ends. Germline CDR1 and CDR2: DFQATT and SNEGSKA (reference sequence). CDR3 in amino acids: CSASPPGQSYEQYF. In DNA, the CDR3 is TGCAGTGCTAGTCCTCCCGGACAGTCCTACGAGCAGTACTTC.

This clonotype was seen only a few times. The junction and the germline gene differ at one end; a read error may be behind it. V gene TRBV7-7 combines with J gene TRBJ2-5, with 11 bases lining up with TRBD1. Looked up from germline, CDR1 is SSHAT and CDR2 is FNYEAQ (reference sequence). CDR3 length: 15 amino acids. Here the CDR3 DNA reads TGTGCTAGCAGCCACGGGACAGGGGGACAAGAGACCCAGTACTTC. It yields the protein CASSHGTGGQETQYF.

This clonotype was counted many times. CDR3 region: CASSLVGTNEQYF. The CDR3 DNA follows: TGTGCCAGCAGCTTAGTAGGGACGAACGAGCAGTACTTC. V and J are TRBV7-2 and TRBJ2-7; D may match TRBD1 or TRBD2 (5 bases each). V was pared by 1 base and J by 5 bases, with 9 bases between. There are 13 residues in the CDR3. Germline V CDR1 and CDR2: SGHTA, FQGNSA.

This clonotype was seen many times. The chain joins TRBV20-1 to TRBJ2-7; TRBD1 matches 9 bases. V was clipped by 5 bases and J by 5 bases; unmatched bases: 16. Germline CDR1 is DFQATT and CDR2 is SNEGSKA (reference sequence). The CDR3 runs 16 residues. DNA of the CDR3: TGCAGTGCTCCATTAAACTATGGGACAGGGTTCGACGAGCAGTACTTC. Its protein is CSAPLNYGTGFDEQYF.

The chain links TRBV7-2 to TRBJ2-4; 7 nucleotides align to TRBD2. Germline loops: CDR1 SGHTA, CDR2 FQGNSA. The trim removed 11 bases at V and 2 bases at J, leaving 6 bases unmatched. This CDR3 is built from 13 residues. Written as DNA, the CDR3 is TGTGCCGGAGGGAGGGGACCCAAAAACATTCAGTACTTC. Residues: CAGGRGPKNIQYF.

The rearrangement links TRBV6-5 to TRBJ2-2; no definite D call. The germline V and J ends were trimmed by 0 bases and 1 base, with 15 bases remaining between them. This CDR3 comprises 18 residues. From germline, CDR1 is MNHEY and CDR2 SVGAGI. As DNA, the CDR3 is TGTGCCAGCAGTTACTCGGATACGAGACTTCGGAACACCGGGGAGCTGTTTTTT. Translated: CASSYSDTRLRNTGELFF.

There are many counts of this clonotype. The chain has TRBV5-1 and TRBJ2-7; 10 bases are shared with TRBD1. Losses at the gene ends were 4 bases for V and 3 bases for J; bases not matched to a gene: 7. The CDR3 covers 15 residues. Germline CDR1 and CDR2: SGHRS and YFSETQ. Here the CDR3 DNA reads TGCGCCAGCAGCGAAGGGACAGGGGACTACTACGAGCAGTACTTC. This sequence encodes CASSEGTGDYYEQYF.

V and J are TRBV6-2 or TRBV6-3 and TRBJ2-7, with TRBD2 matching over 10 bases. The length of the CDR3 is 15 residues. Germline CDR1 is MNHEY and CDR2 is SVGEGT. Trimming at V came to 4 bases and at J to 4 bases, leaving 7 bases not matched to a gene. The CDR3 DNA sequence: TGTGCCAGCAGTTGGACTAGCGGACCACTATACGAGCAGTACTTC. This gives the protein CASSWTSGPLYEQYF.

This clonotype was seen a handful of times. The chain has TRBV4-2 and TRBJ2-7; D might be TRBD1 or TRBD2, each matching 7 bases. This CDR3 region has 14 residues. V lost 8 bases and J 6 bases, leaving 20 bases between the germline ends. Germline loops: CDR1 LGHNA, CDR2 YNFKEQ. Here the CDR3 DNA reads TGTGCCAGCCAGGCTCAGGGGGGGCGAGGCGAGCAGTACTTC. Its protein product is CASQAQGGRGEQYF.

This sequence joins TRBV11-2 and TRBJ2-3; D unresolved. Looked up from germline, CDR1 is SGHAT and CDR2 is FQNNGV. The CDR3 covers 16 residues. V dropped 5 bases and J dropped 6 bases, with 21 bases sitting between them. CDR3 sequence reads: CASSHSDLISPDTQYF. The CDR3 region has the DNA TGTGCCAGCAGCCACTCTGACTTAATCAGCCCGGATACGCAGTATTTT.

This clonotype was counted at least ten times. V is TRBV27 and J is TRBJ2-7; TRBD1 matches 8 bases. Germline values: CDR1 MNHEY, CDR2 SMNVEV (reference sequence). The CDR3 covers 14 residues. Trimming cost V 10 bases and J 0 bases; bases outside gene matches: 8. The CDR3 is CATGTGPSSYEQYF. DNA for the CDR3: TGTGCCACCGGGACAGGACCGAGCTCCTACGAGCAGTACTTC.

This clonotype was seen repeatedly, ten times or more. This rearrangement joins TRBV5-1 to TRBJ2-5, with D possibly being TRBD1 (5 bases). CDR1 is SGHRS, CDR2 YFSETQ, per germline. Trimming shortened V by 4 bases and J by 4 bases, and 8 bases separated the two germline ends. The CDR3 covers 12 residues. The CDR3 here is CASSGQGETQYF. DNA for the CDR3: TGCGCCAGCAGCGGGCAGGGAGAGACCCAGTACTTC.

The sample holds many counts of this clonotype. The chain recombines TRBV14 with TRBJ2-1; D is unclear. The CDR3 has 13 amino acids. The V and J ends lost 4 bases and 5 bases respectively, with 9 bases between them. Per germline, CDR1 SGHDN and CDR2 FVKESK. CDR3 loop: CASSRPNHNEQFF. CDR3 DNA sequence: TGTGCCAGCAGCCGCCCGAATCACAATGAGCAGTTCTTC.

This clonotype was detected ten times or more. The gene calls are TRBV25-1 and TRBJ2-7; D is possibly TRBD1 (6 bases). The CDR3 sequence is 13 residues long. Germline V CDR1 and CDR2: MGHDK, SYGVNS. Trimming took off 6 bases at V and 2 bases at J, with 11 bases between the two ends. Here the CDR3 DNA reads TGTGCCAGCAGAGAGACAGGCCCCTACGAGCAGTACTTC. Protein product: CASRETGPYEQYF.

This clonotype was recorded many times. V usage is TRBV28 and J usage is TRBJ2-1, with 11 bases lining up with TRBD2. The CDR3 contains 16 residues. Trimming removed 4 bases from V and 13 bases from J; junction bases left unmatched: 15. Germline loops: CDR1 MDHEN, CDR2 SYDVKM. The CDR3 sequence: CASSSAGGKGTSGQFF. The CDR3 region has the DNA TGTGCCAGCAGTTCCGCGGGGGGCAAGGGGACTAGCGGTCAGTTCTTC.

This clonotype showed up many times. The chain uses TRBV4-1 and TRBJ1-1; 8 bases are a match to TRBD1. The V segment lost 4 bases and the J segment 6 bases; nucleotides outside the gene matches: 10. The CDR3 totals 15 residues. Germline-derived CDR1 and CDR2 are MGHRA and YSYEKL. CDR3: CASSPGQVWVPEAFF. The CDR3 bases are TGCGCCAGCAGCCCGGGACAGGTCTGGGTTCCTGAAGCTTTCTTT.

There are many counts of this clonotype. V usage is TRBV5-1 and J usage is TRBJ1-2; D might be TRBD1 (6 bases). This CDR3 comprises 14 residues. The germline gives CDR1 SGHRS, CDR2 YFSETQ. Trimming took off 4 bases at V and 2 bases at J, with 12 bases between the two ends. The CDR3 spells CASSRDTANYGYTF. In DNA form, the CDR3 reads TGCGCCAGCAGCCGGGACACGGCCAACTATGGCTACACCTTC.

This clonotype was counted at least ten times. The CDR3 DNA reads as TGTGCCAGCAGCCAACAGGGGACCCACTACGAGCAGTACTTC. It is translated as CASSQQGTHYEQYF. This chain joins TRBV6-2 or TRBV6-3 and TRBJ2-7; 7 bases agree with TRBD1. The germline V gene has CDR1 MNHEY and CDR2 SVGEGT. The CDR3 has 14 amino acids. Unmatched junction bases numbered 8, after V lost 6 bases and J lost 3 bases.

This clonotype showed up just a few times. The V call is TRBV12-5, the J call TRBJ1-2; no clear D. Germline loops: CDR1 LGHNT, CDR2 FRNRAP. The CDR3 runs to 12 residues. V shed 6 bases and J shed 6 bases, with 11 bases lying between them. CDR3 sequence: CASGLAPDGYTF. The CDR3 bases are TGTGCTAGTGGCCTTGCCCCGGATGGCTACACCTTC.

This clonotype was observed a handful of times. V is TRBV11-2 and J is TRBJ1-1; no clear D. The CDR3 spans 15 residues. The V end lost 4 bases, the J end lost 1 base, and 13 bases lay between the germline ends. Germline-derived CDR1 and CDR2 are SGHAT and FQNNGV. The CDR3 region is CASSSAGVANTEAFF. DNA of the CDR3: TGTGCCAGCAGCTCCGCCGGGGTGGCGAACACTGAAGCTTTCTTT.

The sample holds a few counts of this clonotype. The rearrangement joins TRBV5-1 to TRBJ2-3, with 10 bases lining up with TRBD2. The germline CDR1 and CDR2 sequences are SGHRS and YFSETQ. Losses at the gene ends were 2 bases for V and 3 bases for J; bases not matched to a gene: 9. The CDR3 runs 17 residues. The CDR3 is CASSFSAGGRYTDTQYF. For the CDR3, the DNA is TGCGCCAGCAGCTTTTCAGCGGGGGGGCGGTATACAGATACGCAGTATTTT.